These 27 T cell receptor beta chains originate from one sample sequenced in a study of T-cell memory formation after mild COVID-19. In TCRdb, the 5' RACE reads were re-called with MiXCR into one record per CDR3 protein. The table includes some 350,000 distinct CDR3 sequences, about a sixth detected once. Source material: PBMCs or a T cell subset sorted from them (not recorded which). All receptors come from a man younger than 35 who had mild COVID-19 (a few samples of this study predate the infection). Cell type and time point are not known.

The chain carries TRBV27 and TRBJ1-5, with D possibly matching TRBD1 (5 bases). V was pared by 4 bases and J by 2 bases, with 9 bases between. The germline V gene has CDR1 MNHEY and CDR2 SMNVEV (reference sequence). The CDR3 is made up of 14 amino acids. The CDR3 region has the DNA TGTGCCAGCAGTTCCTTGGGGGGCAATCAGCCCCAGCATTTT. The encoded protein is CASSSLGGNQPQHF.

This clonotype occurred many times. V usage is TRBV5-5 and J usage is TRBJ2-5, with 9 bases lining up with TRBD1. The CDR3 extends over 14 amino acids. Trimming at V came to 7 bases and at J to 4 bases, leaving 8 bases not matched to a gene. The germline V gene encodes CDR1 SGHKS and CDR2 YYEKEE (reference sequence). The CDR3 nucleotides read TGTGCCAGCGACGGGGACAGGGCGGCAGAGACCCAGTACTTC. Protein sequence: CASDGDRAAETQYF. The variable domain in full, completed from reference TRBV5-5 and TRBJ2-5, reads DAGVTQSPTHLIKTRGQQVTLRCSPISGHKSVSWYQQVLGQGPQFIFQYYEKEERGRGNFPDRFSARQFPNYSSELNVNALLLGDSALYLCASDGDRAAETQYFGPGTRLLVL.

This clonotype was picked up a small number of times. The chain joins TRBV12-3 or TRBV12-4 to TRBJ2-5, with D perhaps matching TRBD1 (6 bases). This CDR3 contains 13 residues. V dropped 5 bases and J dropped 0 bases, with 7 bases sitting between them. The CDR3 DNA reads TGTGCCAGCAGTGACAGGAACCAAGAGACCCAGTACTTC. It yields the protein CASSDRNQETQYF.

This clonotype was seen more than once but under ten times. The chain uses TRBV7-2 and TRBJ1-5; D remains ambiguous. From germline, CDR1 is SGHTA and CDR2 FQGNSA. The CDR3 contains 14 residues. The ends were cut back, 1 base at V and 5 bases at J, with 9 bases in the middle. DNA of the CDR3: TGTGCCAGCAGCTTAGATTGGACTGATCAGCCCCAGCATTTT. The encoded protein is CASSLDWTDQPQHF.

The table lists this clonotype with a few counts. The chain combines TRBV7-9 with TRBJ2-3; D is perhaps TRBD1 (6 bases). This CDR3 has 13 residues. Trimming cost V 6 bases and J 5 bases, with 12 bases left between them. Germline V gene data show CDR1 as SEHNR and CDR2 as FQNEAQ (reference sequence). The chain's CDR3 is CASRSRGGDTQYF. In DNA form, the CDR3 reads TGTGCCAGCAGGAGTCGAGGGGGAGATACGCAGTATTTT.

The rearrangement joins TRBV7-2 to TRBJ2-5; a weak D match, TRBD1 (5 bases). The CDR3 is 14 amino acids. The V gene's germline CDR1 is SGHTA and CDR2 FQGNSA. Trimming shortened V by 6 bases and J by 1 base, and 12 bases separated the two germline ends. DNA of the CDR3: TGTGCCAGCAGGACAGCCGGCCGCCAAGAGACCCAGTACTTC. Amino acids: CASRTAGRQETQYF.

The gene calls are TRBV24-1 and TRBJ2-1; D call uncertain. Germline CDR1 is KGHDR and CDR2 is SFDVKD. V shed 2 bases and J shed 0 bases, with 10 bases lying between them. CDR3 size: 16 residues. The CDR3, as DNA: TGTGCCACCAGTGATTGGACGGCAGACTCCTACAATGAGCAGTTCTTC. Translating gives CATSDWTADSYNEQFF.

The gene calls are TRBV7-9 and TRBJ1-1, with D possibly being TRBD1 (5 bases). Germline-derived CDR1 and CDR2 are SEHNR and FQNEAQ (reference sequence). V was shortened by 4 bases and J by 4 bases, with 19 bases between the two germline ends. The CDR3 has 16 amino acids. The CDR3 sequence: CASSSPGIRGLTEAFF. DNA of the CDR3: TGTGCCAGCAGCTCTCCAGGAATCCGGGGCCTCACTGAAGCTTTCTTT.

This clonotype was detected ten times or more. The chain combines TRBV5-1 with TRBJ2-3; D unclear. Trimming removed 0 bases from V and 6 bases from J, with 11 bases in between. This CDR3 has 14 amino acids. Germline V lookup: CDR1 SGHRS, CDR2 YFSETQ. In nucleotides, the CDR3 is TGCGCCAGCAGCTTGGGAATCTCCCAGGATACGCAGTATTTT. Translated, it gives CASSLGISQDTQYF.

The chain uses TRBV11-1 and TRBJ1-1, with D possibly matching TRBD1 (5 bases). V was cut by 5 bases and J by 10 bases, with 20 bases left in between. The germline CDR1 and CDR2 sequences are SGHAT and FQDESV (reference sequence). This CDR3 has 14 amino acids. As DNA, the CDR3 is TGTGCCAGCAGCCCAAACCCGGTCCTGGGGCGAGCTTTCTTT. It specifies CASSPNPVLGRAFF.

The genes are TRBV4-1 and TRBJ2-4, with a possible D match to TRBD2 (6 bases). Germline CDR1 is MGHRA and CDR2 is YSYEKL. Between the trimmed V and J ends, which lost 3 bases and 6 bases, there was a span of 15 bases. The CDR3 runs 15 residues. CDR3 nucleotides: TGCGCCAGCAGCCACCGACCTAGCGATGGAAACATTCAGTACTTC. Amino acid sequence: CASSHRPSDGNIQYF.

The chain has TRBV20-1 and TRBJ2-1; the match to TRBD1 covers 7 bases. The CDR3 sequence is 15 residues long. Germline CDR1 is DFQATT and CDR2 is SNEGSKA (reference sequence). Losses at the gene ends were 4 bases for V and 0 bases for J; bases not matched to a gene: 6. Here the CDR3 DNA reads TGCAGTGCTACTAAAGGGGGCCACTCCTACAATGAGCAGTTCTTC. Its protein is CSATKGGHSYNEQFF.

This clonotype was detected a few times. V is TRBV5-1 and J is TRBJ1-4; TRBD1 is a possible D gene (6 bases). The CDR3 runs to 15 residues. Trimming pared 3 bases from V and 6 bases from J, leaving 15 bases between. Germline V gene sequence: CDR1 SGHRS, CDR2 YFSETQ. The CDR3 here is CASSSTQGADEKLFF. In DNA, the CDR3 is TGCGCCAGCAGCTCAACACAGGGAGCAGATGAAAAACTGTTTTTT.

The chain's CDR3 is CSARDTGTLSLDTQYF. The CDR3 DNA reads TGCAGTGCTAGAGACACCGGGACTTTAAGCCTTGATACGCAGTATTTT. The chain has TRBV20-1 and TRBJ2-3; D possibly corresponds to TRBD2 (6 bases). There are 16 residues in the CDR3. The ends were cut back, 0 bases at V and 6 bases at J, with 19 bases in the middle. CDR1 and CDR2 from the germline V gene are DFQATT and SNEGSKA (reference sequence).

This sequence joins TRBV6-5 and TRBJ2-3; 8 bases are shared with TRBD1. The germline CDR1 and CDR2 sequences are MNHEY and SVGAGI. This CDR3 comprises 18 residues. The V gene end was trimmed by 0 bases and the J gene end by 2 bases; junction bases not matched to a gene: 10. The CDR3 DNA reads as TGTGCCAGCAGTTACTCGAGCTGGGGGGACAGGCACACAGATACGCAGTATTTT. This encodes CASSYSSWGDRHTDTQYF.

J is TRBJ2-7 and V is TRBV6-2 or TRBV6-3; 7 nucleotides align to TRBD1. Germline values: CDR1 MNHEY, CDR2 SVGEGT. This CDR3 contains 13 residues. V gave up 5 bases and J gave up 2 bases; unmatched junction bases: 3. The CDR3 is CASSDRAPYEQYV. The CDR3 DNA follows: TGTGCCAGCAGTGACAGGGCCCCCTACGAGCAGTACGTC.

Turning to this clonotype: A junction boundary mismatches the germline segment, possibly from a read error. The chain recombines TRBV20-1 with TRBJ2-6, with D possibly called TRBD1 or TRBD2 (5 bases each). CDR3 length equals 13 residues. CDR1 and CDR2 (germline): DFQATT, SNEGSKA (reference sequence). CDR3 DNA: TGCAGTGCGGGACCCTCTGGGGCCAACGTCATGACTTTC. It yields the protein CSAGPSGANVMTF.

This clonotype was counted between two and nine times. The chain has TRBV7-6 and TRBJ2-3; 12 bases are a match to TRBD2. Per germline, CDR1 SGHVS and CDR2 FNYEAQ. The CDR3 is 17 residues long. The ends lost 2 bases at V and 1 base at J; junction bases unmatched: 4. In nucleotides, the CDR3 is TGTGCCAGCAGCTTAACACGACTAGCGGGGGGCACAGATACGCAGTATTTT. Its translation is CASSLTRLAGGTDTQYF.

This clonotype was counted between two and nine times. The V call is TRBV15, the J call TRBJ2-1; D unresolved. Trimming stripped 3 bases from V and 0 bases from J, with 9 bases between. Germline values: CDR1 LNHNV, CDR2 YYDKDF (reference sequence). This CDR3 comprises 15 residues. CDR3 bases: TGTGCCACCAGCAGCGGCCACCTCTCCTACAATGAGCAGTTCTTC. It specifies CATSSGHLSYNEQFF.

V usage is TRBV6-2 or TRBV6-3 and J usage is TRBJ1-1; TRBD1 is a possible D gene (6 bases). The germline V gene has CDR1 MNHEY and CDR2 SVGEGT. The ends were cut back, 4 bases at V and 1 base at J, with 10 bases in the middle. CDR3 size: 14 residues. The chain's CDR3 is CASSWLTGNTEAFF. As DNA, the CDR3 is TGTGCCAGCAGTTGGCTGACAGGGAACACTGAAGCTTTCTTT.

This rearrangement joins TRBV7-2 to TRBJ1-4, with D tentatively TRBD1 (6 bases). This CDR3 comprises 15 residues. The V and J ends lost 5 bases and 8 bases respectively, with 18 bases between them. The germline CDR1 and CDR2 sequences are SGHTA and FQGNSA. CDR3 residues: CASSRDGGVGEKLFF. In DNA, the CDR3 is TGTGCCAGCAGCCGGGACGGGGGCGTAGGGGAAAAACTGTTTTTT.

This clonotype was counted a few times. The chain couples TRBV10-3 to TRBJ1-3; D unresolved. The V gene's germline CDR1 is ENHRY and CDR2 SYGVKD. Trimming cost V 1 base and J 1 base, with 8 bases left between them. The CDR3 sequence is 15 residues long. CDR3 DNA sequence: TGTGCCATCAGTGAGTGGCGGATATCTGGAAACACCATATATTTT. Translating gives CAISEWRISGNTIYF.

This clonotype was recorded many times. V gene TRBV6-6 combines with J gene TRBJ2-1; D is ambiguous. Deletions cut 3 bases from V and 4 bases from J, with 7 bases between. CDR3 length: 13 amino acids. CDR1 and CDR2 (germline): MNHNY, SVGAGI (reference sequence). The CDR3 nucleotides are TGTGCCAGCAGTTATGAAGCGTACAATGAGCAGTTCTTC. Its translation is CASSYEAYNEQFF.

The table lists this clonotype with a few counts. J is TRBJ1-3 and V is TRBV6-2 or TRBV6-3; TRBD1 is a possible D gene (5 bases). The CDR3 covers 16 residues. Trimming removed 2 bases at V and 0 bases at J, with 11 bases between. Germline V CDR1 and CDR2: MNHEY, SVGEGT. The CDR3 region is CASSYGGSNSGNTIYF. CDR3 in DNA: TGTGCCAGCAGTTACGGGGGATCTAACTCTGGAAACACCATATATTTT.

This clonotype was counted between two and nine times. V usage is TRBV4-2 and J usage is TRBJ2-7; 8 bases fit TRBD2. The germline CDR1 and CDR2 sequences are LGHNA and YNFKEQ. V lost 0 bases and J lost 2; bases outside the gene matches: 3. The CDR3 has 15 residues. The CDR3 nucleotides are TGTGCCAGCAGCCAAGACCGGGGGGGAACCTACGAGCAGTACTTC. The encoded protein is CASSQDRGGTYEQYF.

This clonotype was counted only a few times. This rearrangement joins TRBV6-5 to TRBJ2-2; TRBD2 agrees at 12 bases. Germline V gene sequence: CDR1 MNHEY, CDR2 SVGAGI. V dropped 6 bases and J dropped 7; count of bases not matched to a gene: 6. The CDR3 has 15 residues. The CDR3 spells CASRASGGAIGELFF. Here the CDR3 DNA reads TGTGCCAGCAGGGCTAGCGGGGGGGCCATCGGGGAGCTGTTTTTT.

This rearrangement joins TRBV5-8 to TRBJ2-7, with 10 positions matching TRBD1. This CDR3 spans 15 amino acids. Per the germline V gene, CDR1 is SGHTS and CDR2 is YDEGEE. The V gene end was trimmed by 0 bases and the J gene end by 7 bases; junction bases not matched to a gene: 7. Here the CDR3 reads CASSLARQGAGEQYF. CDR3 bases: TGTGCCAGCAGCTTGGCGAGACAGGGGGCAGGAGAGCAGTACTTC. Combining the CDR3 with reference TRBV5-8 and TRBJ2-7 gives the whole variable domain EAGVTQSPTHLIKTRGQQATLRCSPISGHTSVYWYQQALGLGLQFLLWYDEGEERNRGNFPPRFSGRQFPNYSSELNVNALELEDSALYLCASSLARQGAGEQYFGPGTRLTVT.